These 25 T cell receptor beta chains were sequenced from one sample in a study of T cell clusters in autoimmune cytopenias. TRB amplification used around 0.25 ug of peripheral blood genomic DNA. One tube held mixed TRB-A and TRB-B primer pools for touch-down PCR. TCRdb re-called the multiplex PCR reads and catalogs CDR3 proteins one per entry, DNA excluded. The ten top clones account for around 4%, within a sample of roughly 10,000 distinct CDR3 sequences. These data were likewise used in another study, on T cell repertoires in aging, cancer and after chemotherapy.

Sequences were obtained from peripheral blood. These receptor sequences come from a human donor in good health.

The rearrangement joins TRBV28 to TRBJ2-5; TCRdb gives TRBD1 as the D gene, but with no DNA this cannot be confirmed. CDR1 and CDR2 (germline): MDHEN, SYDVKM. The CDR3 is made up of 14 amino acids. The CDR3 region is CASSLGDRTGSQYF.

V is TRBV7-3 and J is TRBJ2-5; the TCRdb call, TRBD1, lacks DNA for checking. Looked up from germline, CDR1 is SGHTA and CDR2 is FQGTGA. CDR3 length equals 14 residues. CDR3 loop: CASSPGQGRETQYF.

This chain uses TRBV20-1 with TRBJ1-1; TCRdb proposes TRBD1, but this gene call is untestable without DNA. Looked up from germline, CDR1 is DFQATT and CDR2 is SNEGSKA (reference sequence). This CDR3 has 16 residues. CDR3 region: CSASGSPTGRFTEAFF.

This chain's CDR3 is CASSLQLAGAYNEQFF. The chain is built from TRBV7-3 and TRBJ2-1; checking the TCRdb D call of TRBD2 is not possible without DNA. The CDR3 runs 16 residues. Germline CDR1 reads SGHTA; CDR2 reads FQGTGA.

This clonotype is labeled medium-sized based on frequency. The genes are TRBV19 and TRBJ2-1; TCRdb outputs TRBD2, but without DNA this stays unchecked. The CDR3 is made up of 13 amino acids. The V gene's germline CDR1 is LNHDA and CDR2 SQIVND (reference sequence). CDR3: CASSIGLERGQFF.

The rearrangement links TRBV5-1 to TRBJ1-4; TCRdb lists TRBD1, though no DNA is available to test this call. This CDR3 spans 14 amino acids. Germline CDR1 and CDR2: SGHRS and YFSETQ. The CDR3: CASSSGQADEKLFF.

This clonotype is classed as medium-sized by frequency. V and J are TRBV6-1 and TRBJ1-4; TCRdb outputs TRBD1, but without DNA this stays unchecked. The CDR3 is 14 amino acids. Per germline, CDR1 MNHNS and CDR2 SASEGT. CDR3 sequence reads: CASSYRGPDEKLFF.

This chain links TRBV20-1 with TRBJ2-5. The CDR3 consists of 13 residues. CDR1 DFQATT and CDR2 SNEGSKA come from the germline V gene (reference sequence). The CDR3 is CSARWPAEETQYF.

This clonotype is deemed medium-sized by its frequency. The rearrangement joins TRBV7-6 to TRBJ2-1. There are 16 residues in the CDR3. Germline CDR1 and CDR2: SGHVS and FNYEAQ. The CDR3 spells CASSPLRGRSYNEQFF.

This chain links TRBV5-1 with TRBJ2-5. Germline V gene sequence: CDR1 SGHRS, CDR2 YFSETQ. The length of the CDR3 is 14 residues. CDR3 loop: CASSLDRAQETQYF.

By frequency, this clonotype is medium-sized. The chain couples TRBV18 to TRBJ2-7; TCRdb gives TRBD1 as the D gene, but with no DNA this cannot be confirmed. Germline assignment: CDR1 KGHSH and CDR2 LQKENI. The CDR3 runs to 16 residues. The CDR3 is CASSPYRGPSSYEQYF.

The chain combines TRBV4-1 with TRBJ2-1; the D call from TCRdb, TRBD1, cannot be confirmed without DNA. Germline-derived CDR1 and CDR2 are MGHRA and YSYEKL. The CDR3 length is 14 residues. Here the CDR3 reads CASSFSDSRSEQFF.

This clonotype counts as medium-sized by frequency. The chain carries TRBV30 and TRBJ1-2. CDR1 and CDR2 from the germline V gene are GTSNPN and SVGIG (reference sequence). There are 12 residues in the CDR3. CDR3 residues: CAWRPIDYGYTF. The entire variable domain, with the rest obtained from reference TRBV30 and TRBJ1-2, is as follows: SQTIHQWPATLVQPVGSPLSLECTVEGTSNPNLYWYRQAAGRGLQLLFYSVGIGQISSEVPQNLSASRPQDRQFILSSKKLLLSDSGFYLCAWRPIDYGYTFGSGTRLTVV.

V and J are TRBV27 and TRBJ2-1. The CDR3 contains 16 residues. The germline V gene has CDR1 MNHEY and CDR2 SMNVEV (reference sequence). The CDR3 region is CASSRILQRSYNEQFF.

Judged by frequency, this clonotype is medium-sized. V usage is TRBV6-5 and J usage is TRBJ2-1; the TCRdb call, TRBD2, lacks DNA for checking. The V gene's germline CDR1 is MNHEY and CDR2 SVGAGI. The CDR3 totals 14 residues. The CDR3 region is CASTSLSSYNEQFF.

This chain joins TRBV21-1 and TRBJ1-4. TRBV21-1 is recorded as a pseudogene. The CDR3 contains 13 residues. The CDR3 sequence: CASSKPTNEKLFF.

The rearrangement joins TRBV7-9 to TRBJ2-3; TCRdb's D call of TRBD2 is untestable without DNA. The CDR3 spans 21 residues. CDR1 is SEHNR, CDR2 FQNEAQ, per germline (reference sequence). The CDR3 region is CASSLVPLAGAGGSSTDTQYF.

In terms of frequency, this clonotype is medium-sized. This sequence joins TRBV7-3 and TRBJ2-3; lacking DNA, the TRBD1 call made by TCRdb goes unchecked. Germline CDR1 reads SGHTA; CDR2 reads FQGTGA. The CDR3 contains 15 residues. The CDR3 spells CASSLRGTSTDTQYF.

This clonotype is identified as medium-sized from frequency. The chain combines TRBV29-1 with TRBJ1-1; the TCRdb call, TRBD1, lacks DNA for checking. Germline lookup yields CDR1 SQVTM and CDR2 ANQGSEA. The CDR3 length is 13 residues. This CDR3 is CSATGQLNTEAFF.

Judged by frequency, this clonotype is medium-sized. The chain has TRBV6-1 and TRBJ2-3. Germline CDR1 reads MNHNS; CDR2 reads SASEGT. CDR3 size: 17 residues. The CDR3 reads CASSEARAGRSTDTQYF.

V and J are TRBV2 and TRBJ2-5; the D call from TCRdb, TRBD1, cannot be confirmed without DNA. This CDR3 has 15 amino acids. CDR1 is SNHLY and CDR2 is FYNNEI in the germline V gene. The chain's CDR3 is CASSPGTRASETQYF.

The chain employs TRBV6-2 or TRBV6-3 and TRBJ1-2. The V gene's germline CDR1 is MNHEY and CDR2 SVGEGT. The CDR3 runs 13 residues. The CDR3 reads CASSYTQDYGYTF.

This chain's CDR3 is CAISAASAYEQYF. The rearrangement links TRBV10-3 to TRBJ2-7. This CDR3 contains 13 residues. Germline V gene data show CDR1 as ENHRY and CDR2 as SYGVKD.

This clonotype is classed as medium-sized by frequency. The CDR3 protein is CASSLRGHEQYF. The chain carries TRBV7-2 and TRBJ2-7; TCRdb's D call, TRBD1, is unchecked because there is no DNA. Germline V lookup: CDR1 SGHTA, CDR2 FQGNSA. The CDR3 runs to 12 residues.

This chain joins TRBV29-1 and TRBJ2-7; TCRdb outputs TRBD1, but without DNA this stays unchecked. This CDR3 has 12 residues. Germline CDR1 SQVTM, CDR2 ANQGSEA. The CDR3: CSVGTGRREQYF.